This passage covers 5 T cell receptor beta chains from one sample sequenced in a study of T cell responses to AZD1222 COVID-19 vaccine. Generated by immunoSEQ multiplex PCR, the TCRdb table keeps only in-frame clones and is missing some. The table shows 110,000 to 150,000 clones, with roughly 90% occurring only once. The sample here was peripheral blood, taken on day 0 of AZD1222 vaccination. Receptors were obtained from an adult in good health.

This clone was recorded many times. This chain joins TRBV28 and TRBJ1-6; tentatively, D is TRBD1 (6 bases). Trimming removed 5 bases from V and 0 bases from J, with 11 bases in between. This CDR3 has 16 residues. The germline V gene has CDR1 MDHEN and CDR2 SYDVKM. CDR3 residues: CASSGGQSSYNSPLHF. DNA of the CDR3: TGTGCCAGCAGTGGGGGCCAGAGCTCCTATAATTCACCCCTCCACTTT.

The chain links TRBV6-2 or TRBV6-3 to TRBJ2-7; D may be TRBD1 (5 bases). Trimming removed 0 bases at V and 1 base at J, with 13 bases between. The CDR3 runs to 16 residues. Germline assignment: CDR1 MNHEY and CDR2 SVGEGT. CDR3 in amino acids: CASSYSEGAGSYEQYF. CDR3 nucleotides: TGTGCCAGCAGTTACTCGGAAGGGGCCGGTTCCTACGAGCAGTACTTC.

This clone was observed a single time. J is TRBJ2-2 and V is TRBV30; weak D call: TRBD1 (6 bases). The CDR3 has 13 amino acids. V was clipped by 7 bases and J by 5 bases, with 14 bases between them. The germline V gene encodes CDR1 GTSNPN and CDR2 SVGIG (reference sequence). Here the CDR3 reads CASEGVYTGELFF. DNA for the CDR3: TGTGCCTCCGAGGGGGTTTATACCGGGGAGCTGTTTTTT.

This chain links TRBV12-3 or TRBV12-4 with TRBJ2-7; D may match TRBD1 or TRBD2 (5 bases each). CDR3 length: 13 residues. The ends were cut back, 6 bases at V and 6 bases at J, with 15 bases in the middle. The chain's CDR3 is CASRSTGRSEQYF. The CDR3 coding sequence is TGTGCCAGCAGGTCGACGGGGCGGTCCGAGCAGTACTTC.

The CDR3: CSARTLDEQYF. The CDR3 DNA sequence: TGCAGTGCTAGAACGTTGGACGAGCAGTACTTC. This rearrangement joins TRBV20-1 to TRBJ2-7; unclear D gene. Germline loops: CDR1 DFQATT, CDR2 SNEGSKA (reference sequence). Trimming shortened V by 2 bases and J by 5 bases, and 7 bases separated the two germline ends. The CDR3 is made up of 11 amino acids.